Listed below are T cell receptor beta chains from one sample, sequenced in a study of blood T cell repertoires in COVID-19. Using immunoSEQ multiplex PCR, the repertoire was profiled, and TCRdb retains in-frame clones only, with some absent. The repertoire holds roughly 200,000 clones, with approximately 87% as singletons. The source material was peripheral blood. These receptors were taken from a man aged 55-75 years who had recovered from COVID-19. Each CDR3 is given with its conserved first and last residue. D genes are given only for firm matches. The listing skips clone size in some rows; elsewhere it reads once, few, many or a size class.

>TRBV15|-|TRBD1|TRBJ1-5
CATSPRDRGFGGHQPQHF
TGTGCCACCAGCCCCCGGGACAGGGGTTTCGGGGGACATCAGCCCCAGCATTTT
>TRBV4-2|-|TRBD1|TRBJ2-5
CASSLGTGTGGKKETQYF
TGTGCCAGCAGCCTAGGGACCGGGACAGGGGGGAAAAAAGAGACCCAGTACTTC
>TRBV27|few|TRBD1|TRBJ1-6
CASSRLRGTGRSSYNSPLHF
TGTGCCAGCAGTCGATTACGAGGGACAGGCAGGAGCTCCTATAATTCACCCCTCCACTTT
>TRBV11-3|few|TRBD2|TRBJ2-1
CASSPAGLAGGGEQFF
TGTGCCAGCAGCCCTGCTGGACTAGCGGGGGGTGGCGAGCAGTTCTTC
>TRBV18|-|-|TRBJ2-7
CASSPGHLYEQYF
TGTGCCAGCTCACCAGGACACCTCTACGAGCAGTACTTC
>TRBV2|-|TRBD2|TRBJ2-1
CASKERLAEQFF
TGTGCCAGCAAAGAACGACTAGCCGAACAGTTCTTC
>TRBV5-1|once|-|TRBJ2-7
CASSAGTGDYEQYF
TGCGCCAGCAGCGCAGGTACGGGGGATTACGAGCAGTACTTC
>TRBV30|-|-|TRBJ2-7
CAWSQRGASTRREQYF
TGTGCCTGGAGTCAACGGGGAGCCTCAACCCGTAGGGAGCAGTACTTC
>TRBV6-5|-|TRBD1|TRBJ1-2
CASRPQTGVGYTF
TGTGCCAGCAGACCCCAAACAGGGGTGGGCTACACCTTC
>TRBV23-1|-|TRBD2|TRBJ2-1
CASSQPPSGLAGEEYNEQFF
TGCGCCAGCAGTCAACCCCCCTCGGGACTAGCGGGAGAAGAATACAATGAGCAGTTCTTC
>TRBV27|-|-|TRBJ1-4
CASSPRTEPNEKLFF
TGTGCCAGCAGCCCTCGGACAGAACCTAATGAAAAACTGTTTTTT
>TRBV7-6|-|-|TRBJ2-3
CASSSRGTDTQYF
TGTGCCAGCAGCTCTAGGGGGACAGATACGCAGTATTTT
>TRBV18|once|-|TRBJ2-3
CASSPPMTATDTQYF
TGTGCCAGCTCACCACCCATGACTGCAACAGATACGCAGTATTTT
>TRBV5-1|-|-|TRBJ2-2
CASSRDTGELFF
TGCGCCAGCAGCCGAGACACCGGGGAGCTGTTTTTT
>TRBV18|few|-|TRBJ2-2
CASSPVTGNTGELFF
TGTGCCAGCTCACCAGTTACAGGGAACACCGGGGAGCTGTTTTTT
>TRBV7-2|-|TRBD2|TRBJ2-1
CASSLESSGSNEQFF
TGTGCCAGCAGCTTAGAGTCTAGCGGGAGCAATGAGCAGTTCTTC
>TRBV5-1|-|-|TRBJ1-1
CASSSQGGNTEAFF
TGCGCCAGCAGCTCTCAAGGGGGGAACACTGAAGCTTTCTTT
>TRBV6-5|few|-|TRBJ1-1
CASIPTGYAEAFF
TGTGCCAGCATACCTACAGGGTACGCTGAAGCTTTCTTT
>TRBV19|-|-|TRBJ1-1
CASSTAGANTEAFF
TGTGCCAGTAGTACAGCAGGGGCGAACACTGAAGCTTTCTTT
>TRBV4-1|-|-|TRBJ1-4
CASSLAGQLATNEKLFF
TGCGCCAGCAGCCTAGCGGGACAACTAGCAACTAATGAAAAACTGTTTTTT
>TRBV19|few|-|TRBJ2-7
CASSIRPGYSYEQYF
TGTGCCAGTAGTATTCGGCCAGGGTACTCCTACGAGCAGTACTTC
>TRBV18|-|-|TRBJ2-1
CASSPPSLATTEQFF
TGTGCCAGCTCACCACCATCACTAGCAACGACTGAGCAGTTCTTC
>TRBV5-1|once|-|TRBJ2-3
CASSLPGRTDTQYF
TGCGCCAGCAGCTTGCCCGGGAGAACAGATACGCAGTATTTT
>TRBV6-2/TRBV6-3|-|-|TRBJ1-2
CASRRLQGANYGYTF
TGTGCCAGCCGCCGTCTGCAGGGCGCTAACTATGGCTACACCTTC
>TRBV3-1/TRBV3-2|-|TRBD1|TRBJ1-3
CASSPRDRGLGNTIYF
TGTGCCAGCAGCCCCCGGGACAGGGGGCTAGGAAACACCATATATTTT
>TRBV5-1|-|TRBD1|TRBJ1-6
CASSLTGGDNSPLHF
TGCGCCAGCAGCTTGACAGGGGGGGATAATTCACCCCTCCACTTT